Listed below are T cell receptor beta chains from one sample, sequenced in a study of blood T cell repertoires in COVID-19. Clones were read by immunoSEQ multiplex PCR, and TCRdb kept only the in-frame ones, dropping some. The data hold some 26,000 clones, with about 85% observed a single time. Material: peripheral blood. Receptors originate from a man between 65 and 85 years old with acute or convalescent COVID-19. CDR3s include the opening cysteine and the closing phenylalanine or tryptophan. D genes are given only for firm matches. Clone size is given for some rows only: seen once, a few or many times, or a class if the clone is expanded.

V	J	D	size	CDR3	DNA
TRBV7-2	TRBJ2-3	NA	NA	CASSWTNSDTQYF	TGTGCCAGCAGCTGGACTAATTCGGATACGCAGTATTTT
TRBV18	TRBJ1-6	TRBD1	NA	CASSPDRGHSPLHF	TGTGCCAGCTCACCCGACAGGGGCCATTCACCCCTCCACTTT
TRBV7-9	TRBJ2-7	NA	NA	CASSSEGYEQYF	TGTGCCAGCAGCTCAGAGGGCTACGAGCAGTACTTC
TRBV19	TRBJ2-3	TRBD2	NA	CASSIGLAGDLFNPQRHSDTQYF	TGTGCCAGTAGTATAGGACTAGCGGGAGATCTATTCAATCCTCAACGGCATTCAGATACGCAGTATTTT
TRBV6-5	TRBJ2-1	TRBD2	NA	CASSHTSGGANEQFF	TGTGCCAGCAGCCACACTAGCGGGGGGGCCAATGAGCAGTTCTTC
TRBV6-1	TRBJ2-3	NA	NA	CASSDTHFTDTQYF	TGTGCCAGCAGTGATACTCACTTCACAGATACGCAGTATTTT
TRBV25-1	TRBJ1-3	NA	few	CASSGRTQPDTIYF	TGTGCCAGCAGTGGCCGGACACAGCCAGACACCATATATTTT
TRBV4-2	TRBJ1-1	NA	once	CASSREKKNTEAFF	TGTGCCAGCAGCCGCGAAAAGAAGAACACTGAAGCTTTCTTT
TRBV7-9	TRBJ2-5	TRBD2	few	CASSHSGGGGTQYF	TGTGCCAGCAGCCACAGCGGCGGGGGTGGGACCCAGTACTTC
TRBV9	TRBJ2-2	TRBD2	NA	CASSALETSENTGELFF	TGTGCCAGCAGCGCCCTAGAAACTAGCGAGAACACCGGGGAGCTGTTTTTT
TRBV18	TRBJ1-5	NA	NA	CASSPGAGDHQPQHF	TGTGCCAGCTCACCGGGTGCGGGGGACCATCAGCCCCAGCATTTT
TRBV28	TRBJ2-1	TRBD1	NA	CASTPGTGTNEQFF	TGTGCCAGCACCCCCGGGACAGGGACAAATGAGCAGTTCTTC
TRBV11-2	TRBJ1-1	TRBD1	NA	CASSLELGQRRTEAFF	TGTGCCAGCAGCTTAGAATTGGGACAGCGCCGGACTGAAGCTTTCTTT
TRBV7-6	TRBJ2-3	NA	once	CASSPEVGLNTDTQYF	TGTGCCAGCAGCCCGGAGGTGGGACTGAACACAGATACGCAGTATTTT
TRBV3-1/TRBV3-2	TRBJ2-4	TRBD1	NA	CASSQLAGQGRRVSQRDIQYF	TGTGCCAGCAGCCAACTGGCGGGACAGGGGAGGCGAGTGAGCCAGAGGGACATTCAGTACTTC
TRBV12-3/TRBV12-4	TRBJ1-2	NA	NA	CASSRGRYGYTF	TGTGCCAGCAGTAGGGGCCGTTATGGCTACACCTTC
TRBV5-6	TRBJ1-2	NA	NA	CASSYRDLNYGYTF	TGTGCCAGCAGCTACAGGGATTTAAACTATGGCTACACCTTC
TRBV12-3/TRBV12-4	TRBJ1-1	NA	NA	CATSTAVEAFF	TGTGCCACCTCAACGGCGGTTGAAGCTTTCTTT